The clone carrying this TCR beta chain was seen a few times. Germline CDR1 MGHRA, CDR2 YSYEKL. The CDR3 is made up of 14 amino acids. V lost 0 bases and J 4 bases, leaving 9 bases between the germline ends. Tregs were sorted as CD4+CD25+CD127-/low cells. TCRdb recomputed calls from the 5' RACE reads with MiXCR, one row per CDR3 protein. The repertoire holds tens of thousands of distinct CDR3 sequences, with more than 25% as singletons. The receptor was derived from a female donor with breast cancer. The rearrangement links TRBV4-1 to TRBJ1-2, with D uncertain. Sequenced: tumor-infiltrating Tregs sorted from the breast tumor. The CDR3 nucleotides are TGCGCCAGCAGCCAAGATGGCGGACTCTATGGCTACACCTTC. This encodes CASSQDGGLYGYTF.